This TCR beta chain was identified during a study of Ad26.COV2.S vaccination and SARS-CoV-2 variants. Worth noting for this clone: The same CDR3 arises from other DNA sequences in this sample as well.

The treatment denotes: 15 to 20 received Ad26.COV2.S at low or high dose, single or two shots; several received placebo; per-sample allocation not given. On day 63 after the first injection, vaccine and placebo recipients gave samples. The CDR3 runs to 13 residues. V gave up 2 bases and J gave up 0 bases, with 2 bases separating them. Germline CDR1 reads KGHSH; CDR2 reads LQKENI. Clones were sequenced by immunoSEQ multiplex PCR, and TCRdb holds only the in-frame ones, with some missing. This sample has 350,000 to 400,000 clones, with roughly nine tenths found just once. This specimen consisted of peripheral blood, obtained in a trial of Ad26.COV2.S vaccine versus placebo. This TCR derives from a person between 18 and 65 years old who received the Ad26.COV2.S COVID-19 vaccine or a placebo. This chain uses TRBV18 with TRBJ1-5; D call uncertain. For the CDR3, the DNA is TGTGCCAGCTCACCAGGTAGCAATCAGCCCCAGCATTTT. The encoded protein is CASSPGSNQPQHF.